This entry lists 23 T cell receptor beta chains sequenced from one sample in a study of T-cell reconstitution after alpha-beta-depleted transplantation in children (dated by TCRdb to 2016 to 2018). This specimen's treatment or condition label, interpreted: allogeneic hematopoietic cell transplantation with graft depleted of TCRalphabeta T cells and CD19 B cells. Libraries were prepared through PCR. Sequenced using an Illumina HiSeq 2500. TCR libraries were prepared with molecular barcoding, using unique molecular identifiers to normalize TCRbeta repertoire quantification. TCRdb reworked the public reads: Q25 trimming with fastp, MiXCR clone assembly, productive beta chains retained. For every CDR3 protein sequence, its rows merge into one entry that carries the most common genes and DNA. The sample records approximately 980,000 distinct CDR3 sequences, roughly 31% of which are singletons. Over 25% of the sample lies in the top ten.

Sequenced material: PBMCs, mostly from graft donor cells, taken 360 days after TCRalphabeta/CD19-depleted stem cell transplant. These TCRs come from a boy under two years old who had a stem cell transplant for SCID, so the T cells may come from the graft donor.

This chain joins TRBV3-1 and TRBJ2-1; D not resolved. The ends were cut back, 1 base at V and 9 bases at J, with 13 bases in the middle. The CDR3 runs 14 residues. Germline V gene data show CDR1 as LGHDT and CDR2 as YNNKEL (reference sequence). The CDR3 DNA reads TGTGCCAGCAGCCAAGTCGAAGGGTTGGGTGAGCAGTTCTTC. It is translated as CASSQVEGLGEQFF.

This clonotype was observed many times. This sequence joins TRBV27 and TRBJ2-4, with D perhaps assigned TRBD1 or TRBD2 (5 bases each). V was pared by 3 bases and J by 8 bases, with 17 bases between. Germline lookup yields CDR1 MNHEY and CDR2 SMNVEV (reference sequence). This CDR3 has 15 amino acids. CDR3 in DNA: TGTGCCAGCAGTTTCTGGGGGACCTCGGGCGACATTCAGTACTTC. Its translation: CASSFWGTSGDIQYF.

This rearrangement joins TRBV15 to TRBJ2-7; weak D call: TRBD2 (6 bases). Germline CDR1 is LNHNV and CDR2 is YYDKDF (reference sequence). The CDR3 totals 18 residues. Trimming pared 3 bases from V and 1 base from J, leaving 22 bases between. The DNA of the CDR3 is TGTGCCACCAGCAGGGGAGGTTGGTTGGGTAAAGAGTCCTACGAGCAGTACTTC. It translates to CATSRGGWLGKESYEQYF.

The V call is TRBV6-1, the J call TRBJ2-7, with D perhaps being TRBD1 or TRBD2 (5 bases each). Looked up from germline, CDR1 is MNHNS and CDR2 is SASEGT. Trimming shortened V by 6 bases and J by 3 bases, and 15 bases separated the two germline ends. The CDR3 spans 14 residues. CDR3 region: CASSLGTPVYEQYF. The DNA for the CDR3 is TGTGCCAGCAGCCTCGGGACGCCCGTCTACGAGCAGTACTTC.

The V gene is TRBV24-1, the J gene TRBJ2-5, with TRBD1 identical over 7 bases. The trim removed 4 bases at V and 4 bases at J, leaving 14 bases unmatched. This CDR3 is 17 amino acids long. Germline V gene data show CDR1 as KGHDR and CDR2 as SFDVKD. The CDR3 here is CATSEGTEVPSRETQYF. CDR3 bases: TGTGCCACCAGTGAAGGGACAGAGGTCCCATCAAGAGAGACCCAGTACTTC.

V gene TRBV9 combines with J gene TRBJ2-7; TRBD2 matches 9 bases. Germline V gene data show CDR1 as SGDLS and CDR2 as YYNGEE. The CDR3 is 15 residues long. With 0 bases clipped from V and 4 bases from J, the junction kept 5 bases outside the gene matches. The CDR3 region has the DNA TGTGCCAGCAGCGTAGATGATGCGGGGGGGTACGAGCAGTACTTC. The encoded protein is CASSVDDAGGYEQYF.

This clonotype was found many times. The chain couples TRBV5-1 to TRBJ2-1; 7 bases are a match to TRBD1. Germline V gene sequence: CDR1 SGHRS, CDR2 YFSETQ. J lost 1 base, V lost 3 bases, and 10 bases had no gene match. This CDR3 contains 17 residues. DNA of the CDR3: TGCGCCAGCAGCTATCTCCCGGGACAGTTTTCCTACAATGAGCAGTTCTTC. Translated: CASSYLPGQFSYNEQFF.

This chain connects TRBV20-1 to TRBJ2-3; 8 nucleotides agree with TRBD2. V was clipped by 4 bases and J by 0 bases; unmatched bases: 12. Germline CDR1 reads DFQATT; CDR2 reads SNEGSKA (reference sequence). The CDR3 is 17 residues long. In nucleotides, the CDR3 is TGCAGTGCTACCTTATCGGGACTAGGCCATAGCACAGATACGCAGTATTTT. Its protein product is CSATLSGLGHSTDTQYF.

This rearrangement joins TRBV20-1 to TRBJ2-3, with D perhaps TRBD2 (5 bases). The V gene's germline CDR1 is DFQATT and CDR2 SNEGSKA (reference sequence). The CDR3 runs to 14 residues. The V and J ends lost 1 base and 3 bases respectively, with 11 bases between them. CDR3: CSARGVPGTDTQYF. The CDR3 coding sequence is TGCAGTGCTAGAGGAGTGCCGGGGACAGATACGCAGTATTTT.

V is TRBV12-3 or TRBV12-4 and J is TRBJ1-6; the D gene is possibly TRBD1 (5 bases). The CDR3 loop spans 13 amino acids. V gave up 0 bases and J gave up 17 bases, with 14 bases separating them. CDR3 sequence reads: CASSLADRPKVHF. The CDR3 region has the DNA TGTGCCAGCAGTTTAGCTGACAGACCCAAGGTCCACTTT.

This clonotype showed up just a few times. V usage is TRBV12-3 or TRBV12-4 and J usage is TRBJ2-7; TRBD1 is a possible D gene (5 bases). CDR3 length equals 15 residues. Trimming pared 3 bases from V and 6 bases from J, leaving 18 bases between. The CDR3: CASSLSWQGKSEQYF. The CDR3 DNA reads as TGTGCCAGCAGTTTGAGTTGGCAGGGAAAAAGCGAGCAGTACTTC.

In this sample, this clonotype turned up a few times. J is TRBJ2-2 and V is TRBV20-1; 8 bases fit TRBD1. After removal of 3 bases from V and 6 bases from J, the junction contained 12 bases not matched to a gene. Per germline, CDR1 DFQATT and CDR2 SNEGSKA (reference sequence). The CDR3 runs to 16 residues. The CDR3 region is CSARKLGQGAAGELFF. The DNA for the CDR3 is TGCAGTGCTAGGAAATTAGGGCAGGGGGCAGCCGGGGAGCTGTTTTTT.

The genes are TRBV6-1 and TRBJ2-7; D gene ambiguous. Trimming cost V 2 bases and J 3 bases, with 8 bases left between them. This CDR3 spans 13 amino acids. CDR1 is MNHNS and CDR2 is SASEGT in the germline V gene. CDR3 protein: CASSEWTSYEQYF. CDR3 DNA: TGTGCCAGCAGTGAATGGACGAGCTACGAGCAGTACTTC.

This clonotype has a handful of counts. This sequence joins TRBV20-1 and TRBJ2-2; TRBD2 is a possible D gene (7 bases). The CDR3 is made up of 16 amino acids. Germline V gene data show CDR1 as DFQATT and CDR2 as SNEGSKA (reference sequence). Trimming stripped 4 bases from V and 2 bases from J, with 17 bases between. The CDR3 loop reads CSAISPAGANTGELFF. CDR3 DNA sequence: TGCAGTGCTATATCTCCCGCGGGGGCTAACACCGGGGAGCTGTTTTTT.

This chain links TRBV2 with TRBJ2-7; 8 nucleotides agree with TRBD2. CDR3 length: 15 residues. Germline CDR1 SNHLY, CDR2 FYNNEI. The ends lost 6 bases at V and 4 bases at J; junction bases unmatched: 11. Written as DNA, the CDR3 is TGTGCCAGCAGGACGCCGGGACTAGGGACGTACGAGCAGTACTTC. It specifies CASRTPGLGTYEQYF.

This clonotype has just a few counts. The V call is TRBV6-2 or TRBV6-3, the J call TRBJ2-3, with D perhaps TRBD1 (6 bases). Trimming took off 0 bases at V and 8 bases at J, with 9 bases between the two ends. CDR1 MNHEY and CDR2 SVGEGT come from the germline V gene. The CDR3 has 13 residues. In DNA form, the CDR3 reads TGTGCCAGCAGTTACTCCATAGGGGGTACGCAGTATTTT. This gives the protein CASSYSIGGTQYF.

The chain links TRBV20-1 to TRBJ2-1; 7 bases are a match to TRBD2. The CDR3 length is 15 residues. V shed 0 bases, J shed 1 base, and the junction held 3 bases outside the gene matches. Germline V gene sequence: CDR1 DFQATT, CDR2 SNEGSKA (reference sequence). The CDR3 spells CSARDQRGSYNEQFF. CDR3 coding DNA: TGCAGTGCTAGAGACCAGCGGGGTTCCTACAATGAGCAGTTCTTC.

The chain links TRBV7-9 to TRBJ1-1, with D perhaps TRBD1 (6 bases). Trimming took off 2 bases at V and 8 bases at J, with 15 bases between the two ends. Germline values: CDR1 SEHNR, CDR2 FQNEAQ (reference sequence). The CDR3 has 14 amino acids. CDR3 nucleotide sequence: TGTGCCAGCAGCTTATCGGGACACATAAACGAAGCTTTCTTT. Residues: CASSLSGHINEAFF.

The chain links TRBV7-9 to TRBJ2-7; no firm D call. Germline lookup yields CDR1 SEHNR and CDR2 FQNEAQ (reference sequence). The CDR3 has 12 residues. Trimming removed 4 bases from V and 6 bases from J, with 10 bases in between. The CDR3 here is CASSSLVREQYF. Here the CDR3 DNA reads TGTGCCAGCAGCTCCTTAGTTCGCGAGCAGTACTTC.

The chain is built from TRBV29-1 and TRBJ2-3; D possibly matches TRBD1 or TRBD2 (5 bases each). Germline V gene lookup returns CDR1 SQVTM and CDR2 ANQGSEA. V was trimmed by 4 bases and J by 4 bases, leaving 27 bases between them. CDR3 size: 18 residues. The CDR3: CSVVRFRPRVATADTQYF. The CDR3 bases are TGCAGCGTTGTCCGATTTCGTCCCAGGGTAGCGACCGCAGATACGCAGTATTTT.

The table lists this clonotype with a few counts. The rearrangement uses TRBV7-3 and TRBJ2-1; 7 bases match TRBD1. Germline CDR1 SGHTA, CDR2 FQGTGA. The CDR3 sequence is 14 residues long. J gave up 3 bases and V 4 bases, and 3 bases lay outside the gene matches. As DNA, the CDR3 is TGTGCCAGCAGCTCCTGGGACAGCTACAATGAGCAGTTCTTC. Its protein product is CASSSWDSYNEQFF.

This clonotype showed up just once. The rearrangement uses TRBV9 and TRBJ2-5; 7 bases are shared with TRBD2. V lost 4 bases, J lost 5 bases, and 8 bases stayed unmatched. Germline V gene data show CDR1 as SGDLS and CDR2 as YYNGEE. The CDR3 has 14 residues. Here the CDR3 DNA reads TGTGCCAGCAGCCGCGGCGGGGGATGGGAGACCCAGTACTTC. This sequence encodes CASSRGGGWETQYF.

Only a few counts were recorded for this clonotype. The chain has TRBV5-6 and TRBJ1-2; no definite D call. CDR1 and CDR2 (germline): SGHDT, YYEEEE. This CDR3 has 13 amino acids. V was cut by 0 bases and J by 8 bases, with 11 bases left in between. The CDR3 loop reads CASSLVYNEGYTF. The CDR3 DNA sequence: TGTGCCAGCAGCTTGGTGTACAATGAGGGCTACACCTTC.